Shown below are 9 T cell receptor beta chains from a single sample sequenced in a study of shared clonotypes between healthy human individuals. Libraries were prepared by immunoSEQ multiplex PCR; TCRdb keeps only in-frame clonotypes and omits some of them. The sample holds some 580,000 clones, 95% to 98% seen once. CD8 cells classed as naive were CD45RO-negative and positively selected for CCR7, excluding terminally differentiated effector memory CD45RA+ cells. Material for sequencing was naive CD8+ T cells sorted from blood. The receptors stem from a young man in good health.

The V gene is TRBV4-3, the J gene TRBJ2-5; 15 bases line up with TRBD2. V lost 4 bases, J lost 2 bases, and 2 bases stayed unmatched. This CDR3 is 16 amino acids long. Germline V gene data show CDR1 as LGHNA and CDR2 as YSLEER. For the CDR3, the DNA is TGCGCCAGCAGCCGTGGACTAGCGGGGGGGCAAGAGACCCAGTACTTC. It yields the protein CASSRGLAGGQETQYF.

CDR3 nucleotides: TGTGCCAGCAGCGTAGCTAACCCTAGCGGGAGTGATGAGCAGTTCTTC. Protein product: CASSVANPSGSDEQFF. This chain connects TRBV9 to TRBJ2-1, with 10 positions matching TRBD2. V lost 0 bases to trimming and J lost 8 bases; unmatched junction nucleotides: 8. The germline gives CDR1 SGDLS, CDR2 YYNGEE. The CDR3 sequence is 16 residues long.

This chain joins TRBV9 and TRBJ1-4; 7 nucleotides line up with TRBD1. V lost 3 bases and J lost 5; bases outside the gene matches: 7. Germline V CDR1 and CDR2: SGDLS, YYNGEE. The CDR3 is made up of 15 amino acids. CDR3 bases: TGTGCCAGCAGCGGAGGGGACAGCTTAAATGAAAAACTGTTTTTT. Its translation: CASSGGDSLNEKLFF.

The chain combines TRBV7-9 with TRBJ2-5, with 7 bases identical to TRBD2. This CDR3 contains 14 residues. Trimming removed 9 bases from V and 5 bases from J; junction bases left unmatched: 12. CDR1 is SEHNR and CDR2 is FQNEAQ in the germline V gene (reference sequence). The CDR3 loop is CASFTGGPGETQYF. The DNA of the CDR3 is TGTGCCAGTTTTACGGGAGGCCCTGGGGAGACCCAGTACTTC.

The chain recombines TRBV6-6 with TRBJ2-7; 9 nucleotides match TRBD1. The CDR3 runs 15 residues. The V gene's germline CDR1 is MNHNY and CDR2 SVGAGI (reference sequence). V trimming: 1 base; J trimming: 7 bases; junction bases outside the gene matches: 8. The CDR3 sequence is CASSYLDRGLREQYF. The CDR3 DNA reads TGTGCCAGCAGTTACTTGGACAGGGGATTACGGGAGCAGTACTTC.

The CDR3 loop reads CASSPGQATYEQYF. DNA for the CDR3: TGTGCCAGCAGTCCGGGACAGGCGACCTACGAGCAGTACTTC. V usage is TRBV27 and J usage is TRBJ2-7; 8 bases match TRBD1. V was clipped by 5 bases and J by 2 bases; unmatched bases: 5. This CDR3 spans 14 amino acids. Germline CDR1 MNHEY, CDR2 SMNVEV (reference sequence).

The rearrangement uses TRBV6-5 and TRBJ1-4; D uncertain. Deletions cut 0 bases from V and 8 bases from J, with 10 bases between. The CDR3 is 14 residues long. In germline, CDR1 is MNHEY, CDR2 SVGAGI. CDR3 in DNA: TGTGCCAGCAGTTACTCGCTCCGGCGAGAAAAACTGTTTTTT. Amino acids: CASSYSLRREKLFF.

This chain links TRBV5-6 with TRBJ2-2; tentative D call: TRBD2 (5 bases). Trimming took off 4 bases at V and 5 bases at J, with 15 bases between the two ends. CDR3 length: 15 amino acids. Germline V CDR1 and CDR2: SGHDT, YYEEEE. The CDR3 here is CASSAVFSGTGELFF. The CDR3 DNA reads as TGTGCCAGCAGCGCAGTATTTTCGGGAACCGGGGAGCTGTTTTTT.

A single count supports this clone. The V and J genes are TRBV5-6 and TRBJ2-2; TRBD2 is a possible D gene (6 bases). CDR1 is SGHDT and CDR2 is YYEEEE in the germline V gene. V gave up 1 base and J gave up 6 bases, with 13 bases separating them. The CDR3 contains 15 residues. The DNA for the CDR3 is TGTGCCAGCAGCTTGTTCCGCGGGGTTCCCGGGGAGCTGTTTTTT. Its protein is CASSLFRGVPGELFF.